This T cell receptor beta chain was observed in a study of blood T cells in healthy people across ages. Using a J-beta primer mix together with a sample-barcoded 5' primer, a second PCR was run for roughly 7 to 12 cycles. MiXCR, applied by TCRdb to the 5' RACE reads, yields one record per CDR3 protein. Here the sample spans approximately 1.5 million distinct CDR3 sequences, 35% to 45% being singletons. Looked up from germline, CDR1 is MNHNS and CDR2 is SASEGT. V shed 8 bases and J shed 0 bases, with 7 bases lying between them. The CDR3 is 12 residues long. The chain has TRBV6-1 and TRBJ1-1; D unresolved. Sequencing used blood. The sequence came from a woman younger than 30 in good health. CDR3 sequence: CASAPLNTEAFF. Written as DNA, the CDR3 is TGTGCCAGCGCTCCGCTGAACACTGAAGCTTTCTTT.